The 2 T cell receptor beta chains below all came from one sample that was sequenced in a study of spatial heterogeneity in lung cancer. Regarding the study as a whole: Expanded alpha and beta TCR counts within tumors tracked tumor mutation counts.

Regarding time point: sample taken at primary tumor resection. These receptors are not linked to any known antigen. MiXCR, run by TCRdb on the 5' RACE reads, gives a single entry per CDR3 protein. The sample carries under 15,000 distinct CDR3 sequences, 4% to 6% recorded once. Sequences were derived from lung tumor tissue, sampled at surgery. These receptors were taken from a male donor with early-stage non-small cell lung cancer.

This clonotype was detected ten times or more. Being one base from a much bigger clone, this may be a read error. V is TRBV12-3 or TRBV12-4 and J is TRBJ2-5; perhaps TRBD2 as D (6 bases). This CDR3 is built from 14 residues. The CDR3 bases are TGTGCCAGCAGTCACCTAGCGAAACAAGAGACCCGGTACTTC. This translates into CASSHLAKQETRYF.

This clonotype was recorded at least ten times. The chain links TRBV10-3 to TRBJ2-5; D unresolved. Germline loops: CDR1 ENHRY, CDR2 SYGVKD. Trimming pared 3 bases from V and 3 bases from J, leaving 8 bases between. This CDR3 region has 13 residues. CDR3 in amino acids: CAISDLAEETQYF. The CDR3 bases are TGTGCCATCAGTGATTTGGCAGAAGAGACCCAGTACTTC.